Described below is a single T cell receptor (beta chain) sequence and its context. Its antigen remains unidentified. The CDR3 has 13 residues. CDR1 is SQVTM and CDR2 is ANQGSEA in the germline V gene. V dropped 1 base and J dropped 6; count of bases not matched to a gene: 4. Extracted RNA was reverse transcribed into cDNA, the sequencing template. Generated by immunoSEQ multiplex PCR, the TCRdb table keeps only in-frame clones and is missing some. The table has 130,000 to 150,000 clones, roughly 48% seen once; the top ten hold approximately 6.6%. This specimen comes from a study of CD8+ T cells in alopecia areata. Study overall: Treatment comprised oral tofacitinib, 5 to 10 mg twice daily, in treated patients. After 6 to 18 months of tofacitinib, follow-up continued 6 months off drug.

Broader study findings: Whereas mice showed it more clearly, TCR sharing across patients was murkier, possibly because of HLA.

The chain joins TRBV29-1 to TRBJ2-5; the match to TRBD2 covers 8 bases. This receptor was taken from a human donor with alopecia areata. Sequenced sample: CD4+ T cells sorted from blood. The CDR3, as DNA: TGCAGCGTTGAAGGGACTAGCAGGCAGACCCAGTACTTC. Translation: CSVEGTSRQTQYF. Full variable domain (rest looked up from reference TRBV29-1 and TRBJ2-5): SAVISQKPSRDICQRGTSLTIQCQVDSQVTMMFWYRQQPGQSLTLIATANQGSEATYESGFVIDKFPISRPNLTFSTLTVSNMSPEDSSIYLCSVEGTSRQTQYFGPGTRLLVL.